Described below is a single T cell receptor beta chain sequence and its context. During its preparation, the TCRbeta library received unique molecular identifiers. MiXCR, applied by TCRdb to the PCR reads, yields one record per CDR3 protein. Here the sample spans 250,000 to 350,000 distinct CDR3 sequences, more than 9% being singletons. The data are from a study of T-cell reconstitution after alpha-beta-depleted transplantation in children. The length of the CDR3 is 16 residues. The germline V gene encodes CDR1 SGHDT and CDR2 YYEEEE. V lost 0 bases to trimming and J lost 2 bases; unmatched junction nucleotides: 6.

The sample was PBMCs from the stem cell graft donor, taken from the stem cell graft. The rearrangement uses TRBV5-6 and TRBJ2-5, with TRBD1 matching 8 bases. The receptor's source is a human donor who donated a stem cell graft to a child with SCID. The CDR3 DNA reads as TGTGCCAGCAGCTTGGGGCCAGGGGGCCGGCAAGAGACCCAGTACTTC. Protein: CASSLGPGGRQETQYF.